The 28 T cell receptor beta chains below come from one sample, sequenced in a study of T cells expressing NK-cell markers. TCRdb derives one entry per CDR3 protein from the 5' RACE reads, leaving out DNA. The sample has about 460,000 distinct CDR3 sequences. The sequencing sample was made of blood T cells: a sorted CD56 or NKG2C T cell subset, CD4+ or CD8+ T cells, or bulk PBMC T cells (not recorded which). These receptors originate from a woman aged 45-59 years in good health.

This chain joins TRBV10-3 and TRBJ1-1. The CDR3 is made up of 13 amino acids. CDR1 and CDR2 (germline): ENHRY, SYGVKD. The CDR3 is CAIGEGWDTEAFF.

The genes are TRBV12-3 or TRBV12-4 and TRBJ2-3; TCRdb calls TRBD1, which cannot be checked without DNA. The CDR3 sequence is 15 residues long. CDR3 residues: CASSFWDINPDTQYF.

Here the CDR3 reads CSARDASRTDTQYF. V and J are TRBV20-1 and TRBJ2-3. The CDR3 runs 14 residues. Germline values: CDR1 DFQATT, CDR2 SNEGSKA (reference sequence).

The V gene is TRBV20-1, the J gene TRBJ1-2; TCRdb indicates TRBD1, and absent DNA this call remains unverified. This CDR3 is 15 amino acids long. CDR1 is DFQATT and CDR2 is SNEGSKA in the germline V gene (reference sequence). CDR3 in amino acids: CSARRTGAKNYGYTF.

The V gene is TRBV4-1, the J gene TRBJ2-5; the D call of TRBD1 rests on TCRdb alone, since no DNA is present to check it. Germline V gene sequence: CDR1 MGHRA, CDR2 YSYEKL. The CDR3 contains 18 residues. CDR3 sequence: CASSQEGGGGQVYSTQYF.

The genes are TRBV5-6 and TRBJ1-1. CDR1 is SGHDT, CDR2 YYEEEE, per germline. The CDR3 is 12 amino acids. The CDR3 loop reads CASSQNFLEAFF.

This chain uses TRBV5-1 with TRBJ1-1; TCRdb picks TRBD1, but there is no DNA to check that call. Germline CDR1 reads SGHRS; CDR2 reads YFSETQ. The length of the CDR3 is 14 residues. The CDR3 loop reads CASSPPLRGAEAFF.

The genes are TRBV28 and TRBJ2-4; TCRdb selects TRBD2, and the lack of DNA leaves this call unchecked. Germline V gene lookup returns CDR1 MDHEN and CDR2 SYDVKM. The CDR3 has 14 residues. This CDR3 is CASSQSRGRNIQYF. The variable domain in full, with the rest retrieved from reference TRBV28 and TRBJ2-4, is DVKVTQSSRYLVKRTGEKVFLECVQDMDHENMFWYRQDPGLGLRLIYFSYDVKMKEKGDIPEGYSVSREKKERFSLILESASTNQTSMYLCASSQSRGRNIQYFGAGTRLSVL.

The CDR3: CASSLVFSDRMNTGELFF. V is TRBV5-4 and J is TRBJ2-2; TCRdb designates TRBD1, a call that cannot be tested without DNA. The germline V gene encodes CDR1 SGHNT and CDR2 YYREEE (reference sequence). The CDR3 is made up of 18 amino acids.

The rearrangement links TRBV3-1 to TRBJ2-4. CDR3 length equals 15 residues. Germline CDR1 is LGHDT and CDR2 is YNNKEL (reference sequence). CDR3: CASSLRGLGKNIQYF.

This chain uses TRBV4-2 with TRBJ2-1; with no DNA, the TCRdb D assignment of TRBD2 cannot be verified. The CDR3 is 16 amino acids. Per the germline V gene, CDR1 is LGHNA and CDR2 is YNFKEQ. CDR3 protein: CASSPGTSGSSDEQFF.

The chain is built from TRBV20-1 and TRBJ1-5; the D gene TCRdb calls, TRBD1, cannot be checked with no DNA. The CDR3 has 13 amino acids. CDR1 is DFQATT and CDR2 is SNEGSKA in the germline V gene (reference sequence). The CDR3 region is CSADSGGNQPQHF.

The chain joins TRBV11-2 to TRBJ2-3; TCRdb outputs TRBD2, but without DNA this stays unchecked. Germline V gives CDR1 SGHAT, CDR2 FQNNGV. The CDR3 contains 14 residues. The CDR3 spells CASSLGRGLAGVYF.

This sequence joins TRBV2 and TRBJ2-1; no DNA is available, so the TRBD2 call from TCRdb remains unchecked. The CDR3 is 12 amino acids. In germline, CDR1 is SNHLY, CDR2 FYNNEI. The CDR3 reads CASRTLAGNQFF. The complete variable domain, with remaining parts taken from reference TRBV2 and TRBJ2-1, reads EPEVTQTPSHQVTQMGQEVILRCVPISNHLYFYWYRQILGQKVEFLVSFYNNEISEKSEIFDDQFSVERPDGSNFTLKIRSTKLEDSAMYFCASRTLAGNQFFGPGTRLTVL.

The chain joins TRBV11-3 to TRBJ2-3; TCRdb selects TRBD1, and the lack of DNA leaves this call unchecked. The CDR3 runs to 15 residues. The V gene's germline CDR1 is SGHNT and CDR2 YENEEA. CDR3 protein: CASTKGTSSTDTQYF.

The chain recombines TRBV4-1 with TRBJ2-1; TCRdb's D call of TRBD1 is untestable without DNA. The CDR3 consists of 18 residues. Germline CDR1 reads MGHRA; CDR2 reads YSYEKL. The CDR3: CASSQRGGGRPLLNEQFF.

The CDR3 reads CASSVVERNTEAFF. V is TRBV9 and J is TRBJ1-1. The CDR3 runs to 14 residues. Germline values: CDR1 SGDLS, CDR2 YYNGEE.

The chain recombines TRBV3-1 with TRBJ1-1. CDR3 length: 14 residues. Germline-derived CDR1 and CDR2 are LGHDT and YNNKEL (reference sequence). The CDR3 reads CASSQDLARGRAFF.

This rearrangement joins TRBV28 to TRBJ2-5; TCRdb outputs TRBD2, but without DNA this stays unchecked. The CDR3 spans 16 residues. Germline V CDR1 and CDR2: MDHEN, SYDVKM. The CDR3 is CASSLAGSGRPKTQYF.

V usage is TRBV10-3 and J usage is TRBJ2-3; the D call from TCRdb, TRBD2, cannot be confirmed without DNA. This CDR3 comprises 14 residues. The germline CDR1 and CDR2 sequences are ENHRY and SYGVKD. Here the CDR3 reads CAIRPSGSTDTQYF.

The V and J genes are TRBV5-1 and TRBJ2-1; TCRdb selects TRBD1, and the lack of DNA leaves this call unchecked. The germline CDR1 and CDR2 sequences are SGHRS and YFSETQ. This CDR3 is built from 14 residues. The CDR3 here is CASSGAGRYNEQFF.

The chain employs TRBV6-5 and TRBJ2-6; TCRdb reports TRBD2, a call that lacks DNA to check it against. The CDR3 runs to 18 residues. The V gene's germline CDR1 is MNHEY and CDR2 SVGAGI. CDR3 in amino acids: CASTLLAGGLSGANVLTF.

The chain is built from TRBV7-2 and TRBJ2-4. Per germline, CDR1 SGHTA and CDR2 FQGNSA. The CDR3 is 11 amino acids. The CDR3 here is CASSPLNIQYF.

This rearrangement joins TRBV29-1 to TRBJ2-1; absent DNA, TCRdb's TRBD2 call cannot be checked. Germline V gene sequence: CDR1 SQVTM, CDR2 ANQGSEA. This CDR3 has 16 residues. This CDR3 is CSVEVLLGGDVAEQFF.

CDR3 protein: CASRPVLNSYEQYF. The V gene is TRBV5-1, the J gene TRBJ2-7. There are 14 residues in the CDR3. Germline CDR1 SGHRS, CDR2 YFSETQ.

The rearrangement uses TRBV7-9 and TRBJ1-1; TCRdb designates TRBD1, a call that cannot be tested without DNA. There are 13 residues in the CDR3. CDR1 is SEHNR and CDR2 is FQNEAQ in the germline V gene (reference sequence). CDR3 amino acids: CASRPGLNTEAFF.

The rearrangement joins TRBV25-1 to TRBJ2-2; the D call from TCRdb, TRBD2, cannot be confirmed without DNA. This CDR3 is 15 amino acids long. Germline V gives CDR1 MGHDK, CDR2 SYGVNS. CDR3 region: CASSEYGALAGELFF.

The chain is built from TRBV7-6 and TRBJ2-1; TCRdb gives TRBD1 as the D gene, but with no DNA this cannot be confirmed. Germline CDR1 is SGHVS and CDR2 is FNYEAQ. The CDR3 covers 14 residues. CDR3 residues: CASSPGTGTNEQFF.